This T cell receptor (beta chain) is drawn from a study of Graves' ophthalmopathy and Graves' hyperthyroidism. All donors with ophthalmopathy were recorded as having moderate-to-severe activity, CAS ≥3, NOSPECS ≥4 and a duration under 3 months. Physicians reached a diagnosis by relying on clinical symptoms, serum thyroxine, TRAb, thyroid ultrasound and orbital computed tomography. From RNA, the CDR3 regions of TCR beta chains were amplified and sequenced. First-round RT-PCR employed HTBI primers, with a second-round multiplex PCR after it. Each CDR3 protein gets one entry after TCRdb re-called the multiplex PCR reads with MiXCR. The sample yields some 150,000 distinct CDR3 sequences, roughly 36% seen once. CDR1 is MNHEY, CDR2 SMNVEV, per germline (reference sequence). The V end was cut by 4 bases, the J end by 3 bases, with 13 bases between. The CDR3 length is 16 residues. Many counts were recorded for this clonotype. No antigen is known for it.

The study's findings and limits: For separating ophthalmopathy from stable hyperthyroidism, a 13-signature model gave under 90% sensitivity and about 82% specificity. Most thyroid clonotypes with frequency above 0.001 were detected in blood too.

This clonotype was obtained from a man aged 25 to 45 with Graves' ophthalmopathy. The rearrangement links TRBV27 to TRBJ2-6, with D perhaps being TRBD1 or TRBD2 (5 bases each). Sequenced input: peripheral blood. CDR3 sequence reads: CASSYQGVLGANVLTF. In DNA, the CDR3 is TGTGCCAGCAGTTATCAGGGAGTCCTTGGGGCCAACGTCCTGACTTTC.